The 9 T cell receptor beta chains below come from one sample, sequenced in a study of cytomegalovirus exposure and HLA in healthy donors. With 60 Vbeta and 13 Jbeta primers, the PCR was carried out. Some clones are missing from TCRdb's copy, which holds only in-frame ones; the method was immunoSEQ multiplex PCR. The sample lists around 100,000 clones; nearly 65% were seen once. Source material: PBMCs. The receptors were sampled from a human donor in good health.

The DNA of the CDR3 is TGTGCCAGCAGCTCAGGGGCAACGGGGACAGATACGCAGTATTTT. Translation: CASSSGATGTDTQYF. V usage is TRBV11-3 and J usage is TRBJ2-3, with D perhaps TRBD1 (6 bases). CDR1 and CDR2 (germline): SGHNT, YENEEA. V was shortened by 4 bases and J by 3 bases, with 14 bases between the two germline ends. The CDR3 is 15 residues long.

Points on this clone: Other DNA sequences in the sample encode the same CDR3. V and J are TRBV27 and TRBJ1-1; TRBD1 is a possible D gene (6 bases). V was pared by 2 bases and J by 1 base, with 17 bases between. CDR3 size: 17 residues. Germline V lookup: CDR1 MNHEY, CDR2 SMNVEV (reference sequence). The CDR3 sequence is CASSLTHRVFANTEAFF. CDR3 nucleotides: TGTGCCAGCAGTTTAACCCACAGGGTTTTCGCGAACACTGAAGCTTTCTTT.

The V and J genes are TRBV4-2 and TRBJ2-2, with a tentative D call TRBD2 (5 bases). Trimming shortened V by 0 bases and J by 7 bases, and 12 bases separated the two germline ends. From germline, CDR1 is LGHNA and CDR2 YNFKEQ. There are 15 residues in the CDR3. The CDR3: CASSQDGLSVGELFF. CDR3 in DNA: TGTGCCAGCAGCCAAGATGGACTTTCCGTCGGGGAGCTGTTTTTT.

The chain combines TRBV29-1 with TRBJ2-5; 7 nucleotides align to TRBD1. The germline gives CDR1 SQVTM, CDR2 ANQGSEA. There are 12 residues in the CDR3. The J segment lost 7 bases and the V segment lost 5 bases, leaving 7 bases of the junction unmatched. CDR3 in amino acids: CSVITAGGTQYF. As DNA, the CDR3 is TGCAGCGTTATCACGGCAGGGGGGACCCAGTACTTC.

V usage is TRBV29-1 and J usage is TRBJ2-7, with 7 bases aligning to TRBD2. CDR3 size: 15 residues. V shed 4 bases and J 2 bases; nucleotides not matched to a gene: 11. CDR1 and CDR2 from the germline V gene are SQVTM and ANQGSEA. The chain's CDR3 is CSVGGRAGVAYEQYF. DNA for the CDR3: TGCAGCGTTGGCGGGCGGGCGGGAGTCGCCTACGAGCAGTACTTC.

This chain connects TRBV7-8 to TRBJ2-5, with a weak D call TRBD1 (5 bases). Deletions cut 0 bases from V and 5 bases from J, with 16 bases between. This CDR3 has 16 residues. From germline, CDR1 is SGHVS and CDR2 FQNEAQ. CDR3 loop: CASSLASGIMLETQYF. The CDR3 DNA reads as TGTGCCAGCAGCTTAGCTTCAGGGATTATGTTGGAGACCCAGTACTTC.

J is TRBJ2-7 and V is TRBV6-6; TRBD2 is a possible D gene (7 bases). Trimming cost V 2 bases and J 2 bases, with 13 bases left between them. The CDR3 is made up of 15 amino acids. Looked up from germline, CDR1 is MNHNY and CDR2 is SVGAGI (reference sequence). CDR3 nucleotide sequence: TGTGCCAGCAGTTACGGGAGGGGGAGTACCTACGAGCAGTACTTC. This encodes CASSYGRGSTYEQYF.

This clone was found a few times. V gene TRBV19 combines with J gene TRBJ2-5; 7 bases align to TRBD1. The germline gives CDR1 LNHDA, CDR2 SQIVND (reference sequence). This CDR3 comprises 14 residues. V was clipped by 8 bases and J by 0 bases; unmatched bases: 6. CDR3 in DNA: TGTGCCAGTGCCGGACAGGCGCACCAAGAGACCCAGTACTTC. Translated, it gives CASAGQAHQETQYF.

The V gene is TRBV5-1, the J gene TRBJ2-3; D not resolved. Deletions cut 0 bases from V and 6 bases from J, with 8 bases between. The CDR3 is made up of 13 amino acids. Germline CDR1 and CDR2: SGHRS and YFSETQ. In DNA form, the CDR3 reads TGCGCCAGCAGCTTGGAGGCGGCGGATACGCAGTATTTT. Residues: CASSLEAADTQYF.